This T cell receptor beta chain was recorded in a study of PD-L1 blockade in urothelial cancer. Study information: Beginning in about 2014, patients received atezolizumab, given as 1,200 mg intravenously every 3 weeks. Blood was subjected to analysis at 3 weeks (second dose) and 6 weeks following treatment start. Blood-derived samples held a median around 140,000 T cells. Points from the study as a whole: Pretreatment TCR clonality in blood, when below the median, was predictive of better survival.

The CDR3 contains 14 residues. Looked up from germline, CDR1 is SGHDT and CDR2 is YYEEEE. V shed 3 bases and J shed 8 bases, with 15 bases lying between them. Documented time point: pretreatment peripheral blood. TCRdb's table, derived via immunoSEQ multiplex PCR, lists solely in-frame clones and lacks some. Here the sample spans tens of thousands of clones, about 85% being singletons. As concerns this clone: Its antigen is still unknown.

This specimen consisted of PBMCs, obtained around atezolizumab (anti-PD-L1) treatment. V and J are TRBV5-6 and TRBJ2-1; a possible D gene is TRBD2 (5 bases). The source of this sequence is a man aged 35-49 years with urothelial cancer. In DNA, the CDR3 is TGTGCCAGCAGCTCGCGGCCCAGCGGCGATGAGCAGTTCTTC. It codes for CASSSRPSGDEQFF.